Each of the 4 T cell receptor beta chains below was sequenced from the same sample in a study of blood T cell repertoires in COVID-19. Repertoires were generated with immunoSEQ multiplex PCR, while TCRdb's copy carries only in-frame clones and drops some. The profile shows a few hundred thousand clones, 90% of them singletons. Material: peripheral blood. These receptors came from a woman between 50 and 59 years old with COVID-19, enrolled during active disease.

There are a few counts of this clone. The rearrangement links TRBV27 to TRBJ2-2; TRBD2 agrees at 14 bases. V dropped 5 bases and J dropped 6; count of bases not matched to a gene: 5. The CDR3 sequence is 16 residues long. Germline V gene sequence: CDR1 MNHEY, CDR2 SMNVEV (reference sequence). The CDR3 DNA sequence: TGTGCCAGCAGTCCCGGGACTAGCGGGAGACCCGGGGAGCTGTTTTTT. This translates into CASSPGTSGRPGELFF.

This clone showed up just once. The V call is TRBV6-5, the J call TRBJ1-2, with TRBD1 matching over 11 bases. The CDR3 has 15 residues. The germline gives CDR1 MNHEY, CDR2 SVGAGI. V lost 0 bases, J lost 6 bases, and 3 bases stayed unmatched. CDR3 region: CASSYSRTGGNGYTF. CDR3 DNA sequence: TGTGCCAGCAGTTACTCTCGGACAGGGGGCAATGGCTACACCTTC.

This clone was found once. The chain has TRBV4-1 and TRBJ1-5; maybe TRBD1 (6 bases). V gave up 0 bases and J gave up 3 bases, with 12 bases separating them. The germline gives CDR1 MGHRA, CDR2 YSYEKL. This CDR3 spans 16 amino acids. The chain's CDR3 is CASSQETGTINQPQHF. The CDR3 region has the DNA TGCGCCAGCAGCCAAGAAACCGGGACAATCAATCAGCCCCAGCATTTT.

V is TRBV7-8 and J is TRBJ1-1; 7 bases fit TRBD1. The CDR3 consists of 15 residues. Trimming at V came to 5 bases and at J to 0 bases, leaving 6 bases not matched to a gene. CDR1 is SGHVS, CDR2 FQNEAQ, per germline. The chain's CDR3 is CASSGRTGVNTEAFF. DNA of the CDR3: TGTGCCAGCAGCGGGAGGACAGGCGTGAACACTGAAGCTTTCTTT.